Below, 10 T cell receptor beta chains from the same sample are listed, as sequenced in a study of T cell responses to AZD1222 COVID-19 vaccine. Libraries were prepared by immunoSEQ multiplex PCR; TCRdb keeps only in-frame clonotypes and omits some of them. The sample holds 95,000 to 150,000 clones, around 87% seen once. The specimen comprised peripheral blood, sampled on day 0 of AZD1222 vaccination. Receptor source: an adult in good health.

The chain links TRBV10-3 to TRBJ2-1, with D tentatively TRBD1 or TRBD2 (5 bases each). The CDR3 totals 15 residues. The germline V gene encodes CDR1 ENHRY and CDR2 SYGVKD. Trimming cost V 0 bases and J 6 bases, with 12 bases left between them. As DNA, the CDR3 is TGTGCCATCAGTGAGTCCCGGGGCGGTGGCAATGAGCAGTTCTTC. It yields the protein CAISESRGGGNEQFF.

In nucleotides, the CDR3 is TGTGCCAGCAACCCTGGCGGGGGGGCAGGATTTTGGAAGCGGCCAGATACGCAGTATTTT. The encoded protein is CASNPGGGAGFWKRPDTQYF. The chain recombines TRBV2 with TRBJ2-3; 9 bases agree with TRBD2. This CDR3 spans 20 amino acids. The germline CDR1 and CDR2 sequences are SNHLY and FYNNEI. Trimming took 7 bases from V and 4 from J; bases not matched to a gene: 24.

This chain uses TRBV27 with TRBJ2-2; TRBD2 matches 10 bases. Germline CDR1 reads MNHEY; CDR2 reads SMNVEV (reference sequence). This CDR3 has 21 residues. V shed 8 bases, J shed 5 bases, and the junction held 26 bases outside the gene matches. CDR3 region: CASAFRAYRTSGRLGTGELFF. The CDR3 nucleotides read TGTGCCAGCGCTTTCCGCGCCTACAGGACTAGCGGCAGGTTGGGGACCGGGGAGCTGTTTTTT.

The chain couples TRBV9 to TRBJ1-4; TRBD1 aligns across 7 bases. The germline V gene encodes CDR1 SGDLS and CDR2 YYNGEE. This CDR3 has 14 residues. Trimming took 3 bases from V and 5 from J; bases not matched to a gene: 4. DNA for the CDR3: TGTGCCAGCAGCGGGGCCAGGGGGAATGAAAAACTGTTTTTT. Protein: CASSGARGNEKLFF.

The chain uses TRBV7-2 and TRBJ1-2; D gene unclear. Germline lookup yields CDR1 SGHTA and CDR2 FQGNSA. This CDR3 is built from 13 residues. V was shortened by 3 bases and J by 8 bases, with 13 bases between the two germline ends. CDR3 sequence reads: CASSLAIVGGYTF. The DNA for the CDR3 is TGTGCCAGCAGCTTGGCGATAGTGGGCGGCTACACCTTC.

The rearrangement links TRBV4-1 to TRBJ1-2; D remains unclear. This CDR3 comprises 15 residues. Trimming removed 1 base at V and 3 bases at J, with 12 bases between. Germline CDR1 MGHRA, CDR2 YSYEKL. The CDR3 loop is CASSQAPLLDYGYTF. The CDR3 DNA sequence: TGCGCCAGCAGCCAAGCCCCCTTATTGGACTATGGCTACACCTTC.

The V gene is TRBV4-1, the J gene TRBJ2-7; D remains ambiguous. Germline V gives CDR1 MGHRA, CDR2 YSYEKL. Trimming left V 0 bases short and J 1 base short, with 10 bases between. The CDR3 is 15 amino acids. The CDR3: CASSQDPGTSYEQYF. The CDR3 DNA reads as TGCGCCAGCAGCCAAGATCCGGGCACATCCTACGAGCAGTACTTC.

The genes are TRBV18 and TRBJ1-5; D unresolved. This CDR3 contains 13 residues. Trimming took off 1 base at V and 3 bases at J, with 4 bases between the two ends. The germline V gene has CDR1 KGHSH and CDR2 LQKENI. Here the CDR3 DNA reads TGTGCCAGCTCACCACACGTCAATCAGCCCCAGCATTTT. Its protein is CASSPHVNQPQHF.

The chain employs TRBV18 and TRBJ1-1; TRBD1 is a possible D gene (5 bases). The CDR3 runs to 15 residues. With 2 bases removed from V and 10 bases from J, the gap between germline ends came to 20 bases. CDR1 is KGHSH and CDR2 is LQKENI in the germline V gene. The CDR3, as DNA: TGTGCCAGCTCACCAAGCGGGGCCGAAAATTTGGGAGCTTTCTTT. It is translated as CASSPSGAENLGAFF.

The chain combines TRBV28 with TRBJ1-6; D is possibly TRBD1 (5 bases). V lost 6 bases and J lost 3, with 12 bases in between. The CDR3 runs 15 residues. Germline CDR1 is MDHEN and CDR2 is SYDVKM. CDR3 loop: CASRQVTDYNSPLHF. For the CDR3, the DNA is TGTGCCAGCAGACAGGTGACAGACTATAATTCACCCCTCCACTTT.